The sequence of this T cell receptor (beta chain) was determined in a study of control samples from healthy donors and cancer patients. Looked up from germline, CDR1 is SGHRS and CDR2 is YFSETQ. This CDR3 is built from 16 residues. The V end lost 0 bases, the J end lost 3 bases, and 15 bases lay between the germline ends. The repertoire was sequenced with immunoSEQ multiplex PCR; TCRdb's copy has only in-frame clones and lacks some. The data show approximately 90,000 clones, with approximately 84% seen just once and approximately 38% held by the top ten. The TCR originated in an older man with lung cancer. This chain uses TRBV5-1 with TRBJ2-5, with TRBD1 as a possible D gene (6 bases). The specimen sequenced was PBMCs. CDR3 sequence: CASSLAVTGMKETQYF. CDR3 coding DNA: TGCGCCAGCAGCTTGGCCGTGACAGGCATGAAAGAGACCCAGTACTTC.